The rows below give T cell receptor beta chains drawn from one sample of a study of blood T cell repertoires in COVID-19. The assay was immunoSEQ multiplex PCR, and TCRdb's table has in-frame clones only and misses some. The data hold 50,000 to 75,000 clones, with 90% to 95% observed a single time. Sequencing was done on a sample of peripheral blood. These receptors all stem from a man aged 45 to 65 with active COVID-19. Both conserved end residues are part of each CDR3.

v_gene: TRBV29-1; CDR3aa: CSPNLAVSSYEQYF
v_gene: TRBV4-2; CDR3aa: CASSQYLGPPRNEQFF
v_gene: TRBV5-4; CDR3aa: CASSTGAGGKNTEAFF
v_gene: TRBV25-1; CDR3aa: CASSEHRGMNTEAFF
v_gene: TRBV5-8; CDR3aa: CASSYGTGKGETQYF
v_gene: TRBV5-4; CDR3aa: CASSVRQQMNTEAFF
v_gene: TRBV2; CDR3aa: CASSLRGEQFF
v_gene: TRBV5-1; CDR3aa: CASSLGQYNEQFF
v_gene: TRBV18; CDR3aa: CASSQTGKSYEQYF
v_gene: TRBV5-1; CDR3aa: CASSWGGQSGRPLHF
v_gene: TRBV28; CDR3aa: CASSLVTSGTGQPYEQYF
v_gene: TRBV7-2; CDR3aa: CASSLGGGITNTDTQYF
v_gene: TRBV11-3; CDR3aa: CASSFTGQGAGYTF
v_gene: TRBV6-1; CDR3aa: CASSERGQGAGETQYF
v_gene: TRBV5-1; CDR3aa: CASRRDGVNTGELFF
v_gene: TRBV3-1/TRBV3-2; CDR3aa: CASSQAGADTQYF
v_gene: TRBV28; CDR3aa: CASSLGANTEAFF
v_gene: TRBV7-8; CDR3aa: CASSNDRGQEAFF
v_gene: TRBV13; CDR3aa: CASSPWTRRSIEAFF
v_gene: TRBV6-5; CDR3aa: CASSSGQGNTEAFF
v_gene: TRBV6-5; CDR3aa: CASGEGNQPQHF
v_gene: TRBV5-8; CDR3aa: CASSPGTANQPQHF
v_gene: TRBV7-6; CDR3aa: CASSLGQGFISPLHF
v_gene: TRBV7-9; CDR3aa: CASSRESYNEQFF
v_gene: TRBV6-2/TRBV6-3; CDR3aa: CASSYSSGGTEAFF
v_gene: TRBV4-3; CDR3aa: CASSQENTNYGYTF
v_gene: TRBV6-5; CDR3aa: CASRLAAGGPYEQYF
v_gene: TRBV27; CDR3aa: CASGARQPQHF
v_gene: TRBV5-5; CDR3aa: CASSLEAPSGVPHF
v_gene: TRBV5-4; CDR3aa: CASSFRTSGGPDTQYF
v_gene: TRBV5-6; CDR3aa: CASSLLMASSYEQYF
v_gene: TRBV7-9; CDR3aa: CASSGLAGAGNEQFF
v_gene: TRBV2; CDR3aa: CASSDWREEHTQYF
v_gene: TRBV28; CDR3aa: CASSLFFRGAGKLFF
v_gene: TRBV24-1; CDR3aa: CATSDEDSQGGKQYF
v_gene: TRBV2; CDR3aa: CASSEALGQITPQHF
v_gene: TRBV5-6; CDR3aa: CASCWGSGTGELFF
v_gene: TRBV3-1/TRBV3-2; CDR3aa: CASSPLSGSPYEQYF
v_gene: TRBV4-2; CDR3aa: CASSQGSFSGQGEQYF
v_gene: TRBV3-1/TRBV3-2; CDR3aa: CASSQVPGWTPLHF
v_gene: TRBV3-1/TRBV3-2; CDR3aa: CASSQAWGGETQYF
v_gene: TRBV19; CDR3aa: CASSTMGQVSNQPQHF
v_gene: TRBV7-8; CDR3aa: CASSLGGFAGEGYGYTF
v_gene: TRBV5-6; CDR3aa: CASSLFGQDLNTEAFF
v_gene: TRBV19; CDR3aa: CASTPGDRVGTGELFF
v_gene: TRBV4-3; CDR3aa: CASSQGRAGRNNEQFF
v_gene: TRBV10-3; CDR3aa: CAISESQGIHGYTF
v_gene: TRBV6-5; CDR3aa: CASRDRGRGGYTF
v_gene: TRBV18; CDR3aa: CASSPPVRTEAFF
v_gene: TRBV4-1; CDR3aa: CASSHRDRGYEQYF
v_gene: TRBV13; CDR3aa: CASRFLQGNTEAFF
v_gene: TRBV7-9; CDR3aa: CASSQGTGLGNTEAFF
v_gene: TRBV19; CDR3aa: CASSSPKDRLNSPLHF
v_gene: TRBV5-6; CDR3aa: CASSSYRGSYEQYF
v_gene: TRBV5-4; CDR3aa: CASSESQGHEQYF
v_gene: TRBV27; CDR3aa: CASSDTGGTNYGYTF
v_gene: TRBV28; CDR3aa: CASRDLGTSGYYEQYF